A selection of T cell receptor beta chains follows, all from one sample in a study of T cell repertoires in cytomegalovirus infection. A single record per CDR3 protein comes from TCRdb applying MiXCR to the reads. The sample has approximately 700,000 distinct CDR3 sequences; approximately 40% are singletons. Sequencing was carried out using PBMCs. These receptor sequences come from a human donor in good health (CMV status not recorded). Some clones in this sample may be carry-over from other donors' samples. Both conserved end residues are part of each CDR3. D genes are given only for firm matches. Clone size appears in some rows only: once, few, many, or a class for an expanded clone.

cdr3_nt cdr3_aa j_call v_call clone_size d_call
TGTGCCAGCAGTTTAAAATGGGGAGATACGCAGTATTTT CASSLKWGDTQYF TRBJ2-3 TRBV12-3/TRBV12-4 NA NA
TGTGCCAGCAGTTGGGCGCCGGGCGATGAGCAGTTCTTC CASSWAPGDEQFF TRBJ2-1 TRBV12-3/TRBV12-4 NA NA
TGTGTGAGGGGGAATGGAGAAAGAGGCAATGAGCAGTTCTTC CVRGNGERGNEQFF TRBJ2-1 TRBV7-8 NA NA
TGTGCCAGTAGTGCTAATCTTCCGGGAGACACTGAAGCTTTCTTT CASSANLPGDTEAFF TRBJ1-1 TRBV19 NA NA
TGTGCCAGCAGCCGTCCTCGGGCCGAGCAGTACTTC CASSRPRAEQYF TRBJ2-7 TRBV6-2/TRBV6-3 NA NA
TGTGCCAGCAGACAGGGGTTATCCGAGCAGTACTTC CASRQGLSEQYF TRBJ2-7 TRBV27 NA TRBD1
TGTGCCAGCAGTCTCTCCTTGGGGGGGTACGAGCAGTACTTC CASSLSLGGYEQYF TRBJ2-7 TRBV6-1 NA TRBD2
TGTGCCACAGGGTCTTTGTACAATGAGCAGTTCTTC CATGSLYNEQFF TRBJ2-1 TRBV28 NA NA
TGTGCCAGCAGATACCTAGCGGGAGGGCCGAGGGAGACCCAGTACTTC CASRYLAGGPRETQYF TRBJ2-5 TRBV27 few TRBD2
TGTGCCAGCAGTTTCTATAGAGGGGCTAACGAAAAACTGTTTTTT CASSFYRGANEKLFF TRBJ1-4 TRBV28 few NA
TGTGCCAGCAGTTCGGGACTAGCGGGGCCCCAGTACTTC CASSSGLAGPQYF TRBJ2-5 TRBV11-3 NA TRBD2
TGTGCCAGCAGCCAAGAGGGGACAGGGGGCGCTTACAATGAGCAGTTCTTC CASSQEGTGGAYNEQFF TRBJ2-1 TRBV4-2 few TRBD1
TGTGCCAGCAGCTGGGGGACTAGCGGGAGAATCTACGAGCAGTACTTC CASSWGTSGRIYEQYF TRBJ2-7 TRBV7-2 many TRBD2
TGTGCCAGCAGTTTCCGCAGGGTGGGATACGAGCAGTACTTC CASSFRRVGYEQYF TRBJ2-7 TRBV28 few NA
TGTGCCAGCACAGGGGGTTATAATTCACCCCTCCACTTT CASTGGYNSPLHF TRBJ1-6 TRBV25-1 NA TRBD1
TGTGCCAGCAGCTCCGGACAGGGGTGGTTCTTC CASSSGQGWFF TRBJ2-1 TRBV7-3 few TRBD1
TGTGCCAGCAGTTACTCGCTGGGGAGGGAGACCCAGTACTTC CASSYSLGRETQYF TRBJ2-5 TRBV6-5 few NA
TGTGCCAGCAGCGTCGACAGGGGCTCTGGAAACACCATATATTTT CASSVDRGSGNTIYF TRBJ1-3 TRBV9 NA TRBD1
TGTGCCAGTAGTATAGAGGGCCGGCAAGACTCCTACAATGAGCAGTTCTTC CASSIEGRQDSYNEQFF TRBJ2-1 TRBV19 few NA
TGTGCCAGTAGTCGTCCCCCAGGGCCGAACACTGAAGCTTTATTT CASSRPPGPNTEALF TRBJ1-1 TRBV12-3/TRBV12-4 once NA
TGTGCCAGCAGCTTAATGGGAGGGCAGGGCCAGCCCCAGCATTTT CASSLMGGQGQPQHF TRBJ1-5 TRBV7-2 few NA
TGTGCCATCAGTGAGCCGCCAGGGACAGGTGGCACTGAAGCTTTCTTT CAISEPPGTGGTEAFF TRBJ1-1 TRBV10-3 NA TRBD1
TGTGCCAGCAGCCGCAGGGGATACGAAAAACTGTTTTTT CASSRRGYEKLFF TRBJ1-4 TRBV5-6 NA NA
TGTGCCAGTACTCTTAGCGGGAGAGGTGGAAGTGAGCAGTTCTTC CASTLSGRGGSEQFF TRBJ2-1 TRBV19 NA TRBD2
TGCAGTGCTACTCCAGGGCAGATTCAGTACTTC CSATPGQIQYF TRBJ2-4 TRBV20-1 NA NA
TGTGCCAGCAGCATCGAGGGGCCCGAGGGTGAAGCTTTCTTT CASSIEGPEGEAFF TRBJ1-1 TRBV6-8 NA NA
TGTGCCAGCAGCAATGGGGACAAGGCTAGCCTCGAAGAGACCCAGTACTTC CASSNGDKASLEETQYF TRBJ2-5 TRBV9 few NA
TGTGCCAGCAGCCCGCGACCCGGGACAGGGTCAACGGAGGGCTACACCTTC CASSPRPGTGSTEGYTF TRBJ1-2 TRBV7-2 few TRBD1
TGCAGCGTTGAAGAGCCCGGGGCTACCTACGAGCAGTACTTC CSVEEPGATYEQYF TRBJ2-7 TRBV29-1 NA NA
TGCGCCAGCAGCCCACCTTCGGGCACTGAAGCTTTCTTT CASSPPSGTEAFF TRBJ1-1 TRBV5-1 NA NA
TGTGCCAGCAGCTCAGGGACTTGGGACTCCTACGAGCAGTACTTC CASSSGTWDSYEQYF TRBJ2-7 TRBV7-2 many NA
TGTGCCAGCAGCTCCGGGACCTATGGCTACACCTTC CASSSGTYGYTF TRBJ1-2 TRBV7-8 many NA
TGTGCCAGTAGTTCAACCGGGCACAGACCATACAATGAGCAGTTCTTC CASSSTGHRPYNEQFF TRBJ2-1 TRBV19 few NA
TGTGCCAGCAGCCCCTCCCCGGGATCAGGTGAGCAGTTCTTC CASSPSPGSGEQFF TRBJ2-1 TRBV9 NA NA
TGTGCCAGCAGTTCACTTCGGGCGGGAGCGACAGATACGCAGTATTTT CASSSLRAGATDTQYF TRBJ2-3 TRBV28 NA TRBD2
TGTGCCAGCAGTTACTTCGGACAGGGCTCTGAAAACACCATATATTTT CASSYFGQGSENTIYF TRBJ1-3 TRBV6-2/TRBV6-3 NA TRBD1
TGTGCCAGCTCACCCAGGGGACTACTAGCGGGGTTAGTTCCCTACGAGCAGTACTTC CASSPRGLLAGLVPYEQYF TRBJ2-7 TRBV18 NA TRBD2
TGTGCTAGCAGCTTAGGGGGTTCTAGTTCGGATACCCAGTACTTC CASSLGGSSSDTQYF TRBJ2-5 TRBV7-9 NA NA
TGTGCCAGTAGCCCGAACGCGGGGGGGGAGCAGTCCTTC CASSPNAGGEQSF TRBJ2-7 TRBV19 NA TRBD2
TGTGCCAGCAGCCTACAGGCCAGTTCGAAGTACGAGCAGTACTTC CASSLQASSKYEQYF TRBJ2-7 TRBV5-8 NA NA
TGTGCCAGTAGTTTAGACAGGGGGCATGAGCAGTTCTTC CASSLDRGHEQFF TRBJ2-1 TRBV19 NA TRBD1